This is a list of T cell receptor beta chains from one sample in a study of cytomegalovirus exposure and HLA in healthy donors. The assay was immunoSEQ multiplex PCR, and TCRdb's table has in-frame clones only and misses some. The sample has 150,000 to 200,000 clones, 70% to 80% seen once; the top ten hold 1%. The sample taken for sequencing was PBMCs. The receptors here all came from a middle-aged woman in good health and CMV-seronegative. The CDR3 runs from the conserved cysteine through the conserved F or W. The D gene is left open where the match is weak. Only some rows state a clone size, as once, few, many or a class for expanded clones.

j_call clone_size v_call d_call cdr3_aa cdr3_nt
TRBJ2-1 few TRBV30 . CAWSVGGNSYNEQFF TGTGCCTGGAGTGTGGGCGGGAATTCCTACAATGAGCAGTTCTTC
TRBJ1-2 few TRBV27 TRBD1 CASSYRPRDRVFRGYTF TGTGCCAGCAGTTACCGACCCCGGGACAGGGTATTTCGTGGCTACACCTTC
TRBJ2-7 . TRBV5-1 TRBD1 CASSTGTGAYEQYF TGCGCCAGCAGCACCGGGACAGGGGCCTACGAGCAGTACTTC
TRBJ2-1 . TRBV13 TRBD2 CASSSSGLAGGHEQFF TGTGCCAGCAGCTCCTCTGGACTAGCGGGAGGCCATGAGCAGTTCTTC
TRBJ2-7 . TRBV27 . CASSLRATGEQYF TGTGCCAGCAGTTTAAGGGCAACGGGGGAGCAGTACTTC
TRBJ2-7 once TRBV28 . CASNRGGSDEQYF TGTGCCAGTAACAGGGGAGGATCAGACGAGCAGTACTTC
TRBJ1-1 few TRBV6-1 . CASRNTGRRNTEAFF TGTGCCAGCAGGAATACAGGGAGACGGAACACTGAAGCTTTCTTT
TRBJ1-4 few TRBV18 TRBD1 CASSPQSGQGGEKLFF TGTGCCAGCTCACCCCAGAGTGGACAGGGAGGTGAAAAACTGTTTTTT
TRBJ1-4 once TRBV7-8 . CASRSGRGPPGRNEKLFF TGTGCCAGCAGGTCGGGTCGCGGGCCCCCAGGACGGAATGAAAAACTGTTTTTT
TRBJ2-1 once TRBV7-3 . CASSSSGNEQFF TGTGCCAGCAGCTCAAGCGGGAATGAGCAGTTCTTC
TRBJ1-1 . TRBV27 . CASSQGRGGGTEAFF TGTGCCAGCAGCCAGGGGAGGGGAGGGGGCACTGAAGCTTTCTTT
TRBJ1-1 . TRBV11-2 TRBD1 CASSFPGQVGEAFF TGTGCCAGCAGCTTCCCGGGACAGGTCGGGGAAGCTTTCTTT
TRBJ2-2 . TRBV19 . CASRGRSLGRVTGELFF TGTGCCAGTAGGGGCCGATCCCTGGGCAGGGTCACCGGGGAGCTGTTTTTT
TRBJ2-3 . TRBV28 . CASSSPGADTQYF TGTGCCAGCAGTTCCCCCGGGGCAGATACGCAGTATTTT
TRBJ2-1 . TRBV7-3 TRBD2 CASSWTGTTPFNEQFF TGTGCCAGCAGCTGGACCGGGACTACCCCATTCAATGAGCAGTTCTTC
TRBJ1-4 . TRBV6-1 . CASSERGKLFF TGTGCCAGCAGTGAGAGGGGGAAACTGTTTTTT
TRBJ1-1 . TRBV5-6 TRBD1 CASSPIQGSTEAFF TGTGCCAGCAGCCCGATACAGGGGTCCACTGAAGCTTTCTTT
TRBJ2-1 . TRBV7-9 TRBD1 CASSYGTGMYNEQFF TGTGCCAGCAGTTACGGGACAGGGATGTACAATGAGCAGTTCTTC
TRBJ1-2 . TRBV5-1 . CASSPDLQGFGGYTF TGCGCCAGCAGCCCGGACCTTCAGGGTTTCGGTGGCTACACCTTC
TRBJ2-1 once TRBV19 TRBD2 CASSESGVSYNEQFF TGTGCCAGTAGCGAAAGCGGGGTCTCCTACAATGAGCAGTTCTTC
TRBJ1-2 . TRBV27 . CASSPAGRLRGYTF TGTGCCAGCAGCCCAGCGGGGCGCCTCCGAGGCTACACCTTC
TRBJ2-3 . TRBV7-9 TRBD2 CASSLAARLAGSDTQYF TGTGCCAGCAGCTTAGCAGCAAGACTAGCTGGGTCCGATACGCAGTATTTT
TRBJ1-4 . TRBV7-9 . CASRGTGTEKLFF TGTGCCAGCAGGGGAACAGGGACTGAAAAACTGTTTTTT
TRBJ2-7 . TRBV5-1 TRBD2 CASSPGTSGIYEQYF TGCGCCAGCAGCCCCGGGACTAGCGGGATCTACGAGCAGTACTTC
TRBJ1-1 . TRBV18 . CASSPIRGADTEAFF TGTGCCAGCTCACCAATACGGGGGGCGGACACTGAAGCTTTCTTT
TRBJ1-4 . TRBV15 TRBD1 CATSREAGGDEKLFF TGTGCCACCAGCAGAGAGGCAGGGGGCGATGAAAAACTGTTTTTT
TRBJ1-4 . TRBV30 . CAWSRSQGKDEKLFF TGTGCCTGGAGTAGGTCGCAGGGCAAAGATGAAAAACTGTTTTTT
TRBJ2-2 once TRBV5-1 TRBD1 CASNDRGGGTGELFF TGCGCCAGCAATGACAGGGGCGGAGGTACCGGGGAGCTGTTTTTT
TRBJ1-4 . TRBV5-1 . CASSLGHGEKLFF TGCGCCAGCAGCTTGGGACATGGAGAAAAACTGTTTTTT
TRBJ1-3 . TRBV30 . CAWRGVLSSGNTIYF TGTGCCTGGAGAGGGGTTTTGAGCTCTGGAAACACCATATATTTT
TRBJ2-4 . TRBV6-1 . CASSGDSSSKNIQYF TGTGCCAGCAGTGGGGACTCGTCATCCAAAAACATTCAGTACTTC
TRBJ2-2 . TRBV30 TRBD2 CAWSVEGGRAGELFF TGTGCCTGGAGTGTAGAGGGAGGGAGGGCCGGGGAGCTGTTTTTT
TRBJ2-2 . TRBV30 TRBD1 CAWRDPGQGESGELFF TGTGCCTGGAGGGACCCGGGACAGGGTGAATCCGGGGAGCTGTTTTTT
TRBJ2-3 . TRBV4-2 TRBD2 CASSQDLRTSGTDTQYF TGTGCCAGCAGCCAAGATCTCCGGACTAGCGGTACAGATACGCAGTATTTT
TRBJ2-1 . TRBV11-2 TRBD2 CASSLSGRGINEQFF TGTGCCAGCAGCTTAAGCGGGAGGGGAATTAATGAGCAGTTCTTC
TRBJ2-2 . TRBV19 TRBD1 CASSLGQGKRTGELFF TGTGCCAGTAGTTTGGGACAGGGGAAGAGGACCGGGGAGCTGTTTTTT
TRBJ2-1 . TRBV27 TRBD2 CASHRVLAANEQFF TGTGCCAGCCATCGAGTACTAGCGGCCAATGAGCAGTTCTTC
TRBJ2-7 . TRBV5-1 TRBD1 CASSWGTGDYEQYF TGCGCCAGCAGCTGGGGGACAGGAGATTACGAGCAGTACTTC
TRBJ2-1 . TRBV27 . CASSPLSGNEQFF TGTGCCAGCAGTCCCCTCTCCGGCAATGAGCAGTTCTTC
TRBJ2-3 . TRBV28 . CASSSGGRAGFTDTQYF TGTGCCAGCAGTTCAGGGGGTCGTGCGGGGTTCACAGATACGCAGTATTTT
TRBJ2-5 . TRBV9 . CASSVLPSPETQYF TGTGCCAGCAGCGTCCTTCCTAGCCCGGAGACCCAGTACTTC
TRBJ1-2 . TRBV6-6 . CASGGRDGGYTF TGTGCCAGCGGGGGCCGGGATGGCGGCTACACCTTC
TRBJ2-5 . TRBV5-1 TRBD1 CASSLGQGEETQYF TGCGCCAGCAGCTTGGGACAGGGGGAGGAGACCCAGTACTTC